This TCR beta chain is from a study of CD8 T cells in ankylosing spondylitis. Overall study results and limits: Seemingly characteristic of ankylosing spondylitis blood was a TCR beta motif consisting of about 8 highly homologous variants.

One entry per CDR3 protein results from TCRdb running MiXCR on the 5' RACE reads. The sample lists 150,000 or so distinct CDR3 sequences; 8.5% to 10% were seen once. As regards this clonotype: No antigen is known for it.

V lost 0 bases and J 0 bases, leaving 12 bases between the germline ends. The CDR3 covers 16 residues. Looked up from germline, CDR1 is DFQATT and CDR2 is SNEGSKA (reference sequence). The chain couples TRBV20-1 to TRBJ2-1; D may correspond to TRBD1 or TRBD2 (5 bases each). The clonotype originates from a female donor with ankylosing spondylitis or in good health (not recorded which). Sequencing used blood, either unsorted or a sorted T cell fraction (not recorded which). The CDR3 here is CSARDMRGFSYNEQFF. The CDR3 DNA reads as TGCAGTGCTAGAGATATGAGGGGATTCTCCTACAATGAGCAGTTCTTC.